This T cell receptor beta chain was retrieved from a study of cytomegalovirus exposure and HLA in healthy donors. Regarding the study as a whole: V- and J-gene trimming in TCR beta was tied to a missense DCLRE1C variant by an analysis performed later. Most TCR sequences were rare, but some public TCRs occurred in many donors.

This clone came up a few times. Its antigen is as yet unknown. The PCR had 60 Vbeta and 13 Jbeta primers. TCRdb keeps only in-frame clones here, not all; method: immunoSEQ multiplex PCR. The data show some 110,000 clones, about 72% seen once. Germline V CDR1 and CDR2: SGHDN, FVKESK. Trimming took off 2 bases at V and 10 bases at J, with 15 bases between the two ends. The CDR3 runs to 14 residues. The source material was PBMCs. The gene calls are TRBV14 and TRBJ2-1; D remains ambiguous. The sequence was collected from a man aged 50-59 years in good health and CMV-seropositive. DNA of the CDR3: TGTGCCAGCAGCCAACAGCAAACCTTCGGGGAGCAGTTCTTC. Amino acid sequence: CASSQQQTFGEQFF.